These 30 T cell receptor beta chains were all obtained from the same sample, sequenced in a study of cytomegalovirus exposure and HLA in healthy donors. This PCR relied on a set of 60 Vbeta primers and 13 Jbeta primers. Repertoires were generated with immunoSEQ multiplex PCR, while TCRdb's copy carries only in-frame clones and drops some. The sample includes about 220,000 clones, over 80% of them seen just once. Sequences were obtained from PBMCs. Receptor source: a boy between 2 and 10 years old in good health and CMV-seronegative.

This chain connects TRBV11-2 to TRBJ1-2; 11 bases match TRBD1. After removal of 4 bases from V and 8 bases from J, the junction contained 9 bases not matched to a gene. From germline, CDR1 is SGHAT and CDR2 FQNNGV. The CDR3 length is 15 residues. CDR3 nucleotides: TGTGCCAGCAGCTCGACCCCGGACAGGGGGCGCGGCTACACCTTC. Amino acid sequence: CASSSTPDRGRGYTF.

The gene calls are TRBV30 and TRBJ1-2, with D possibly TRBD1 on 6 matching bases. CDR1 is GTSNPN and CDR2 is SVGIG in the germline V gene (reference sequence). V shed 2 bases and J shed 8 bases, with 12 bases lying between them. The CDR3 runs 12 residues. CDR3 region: CAWSSGAGGYTF. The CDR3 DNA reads TGTGCCTGGAGTTCAGGGGCAGGGGGCTACACCTTC.

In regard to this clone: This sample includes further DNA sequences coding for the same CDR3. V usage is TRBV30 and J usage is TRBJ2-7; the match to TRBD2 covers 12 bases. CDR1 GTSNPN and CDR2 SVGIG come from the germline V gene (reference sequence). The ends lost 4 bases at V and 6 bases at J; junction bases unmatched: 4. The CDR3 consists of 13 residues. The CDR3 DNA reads TGTGCCTGGACGGCTAGCGGGAGGGTCGAGCAGTACTTC. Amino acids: CAWTASGRVEQYF.

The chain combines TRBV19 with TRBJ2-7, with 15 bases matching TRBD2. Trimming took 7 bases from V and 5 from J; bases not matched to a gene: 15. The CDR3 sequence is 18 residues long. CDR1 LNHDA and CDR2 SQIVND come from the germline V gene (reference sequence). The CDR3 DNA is TGTGCCAGTACCCAACACGGGGGACTAGCGGGAGGAAGAAACGAGCAGTACTTC. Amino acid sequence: CASTQHGGLAGGRNEQYF.

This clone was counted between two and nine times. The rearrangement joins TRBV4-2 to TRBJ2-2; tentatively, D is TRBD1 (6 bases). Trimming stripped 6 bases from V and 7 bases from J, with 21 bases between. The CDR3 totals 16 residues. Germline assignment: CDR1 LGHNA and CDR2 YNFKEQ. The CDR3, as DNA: TGTGCCAGCAGGGAGTTCGGGACACATCACAGCGGGGAGCTGTTTTTT. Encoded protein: CASREFGTHHSGELFF.

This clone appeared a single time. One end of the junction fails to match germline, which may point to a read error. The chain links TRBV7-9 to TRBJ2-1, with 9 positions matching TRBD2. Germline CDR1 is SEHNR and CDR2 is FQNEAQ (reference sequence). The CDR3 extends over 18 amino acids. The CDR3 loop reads CSSSLLVWREGFLDEQFF. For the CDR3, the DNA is TGTTCCAGCAGCTTATTGGTGTGGCGGGAGGGCTTTTTGGATGAGCAGTTCTTC.

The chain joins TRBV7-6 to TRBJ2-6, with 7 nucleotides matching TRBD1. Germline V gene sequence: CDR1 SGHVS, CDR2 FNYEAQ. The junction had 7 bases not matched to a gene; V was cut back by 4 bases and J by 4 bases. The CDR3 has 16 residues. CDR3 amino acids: CASSSLPGQGANVLTF. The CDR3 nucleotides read TGTGCCAGCAGCTCACTCCCGGGACAGGGGGCCAACGTCCTGACTTTC.

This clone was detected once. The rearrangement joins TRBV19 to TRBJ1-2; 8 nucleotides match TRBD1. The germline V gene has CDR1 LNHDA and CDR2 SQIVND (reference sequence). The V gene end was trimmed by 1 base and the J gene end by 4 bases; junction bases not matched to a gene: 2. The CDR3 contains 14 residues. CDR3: CASSIGGQVYGYTF. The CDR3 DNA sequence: TGTGCCAGTAGTATAGGGGGACAGGTCTATGGCTACACCTTC.

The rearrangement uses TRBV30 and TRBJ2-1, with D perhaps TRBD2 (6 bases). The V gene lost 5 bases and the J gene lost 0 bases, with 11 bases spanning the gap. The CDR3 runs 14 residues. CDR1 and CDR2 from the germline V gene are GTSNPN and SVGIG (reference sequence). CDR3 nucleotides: TGTGCCTGGCGTCGGGGAGGCTCCTACAATGAGCAGTTCTTC. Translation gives CAWRRGGSYNEQFF.

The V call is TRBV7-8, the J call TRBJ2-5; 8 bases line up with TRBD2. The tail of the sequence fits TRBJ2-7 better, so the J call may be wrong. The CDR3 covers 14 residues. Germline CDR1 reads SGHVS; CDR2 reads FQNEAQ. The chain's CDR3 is CASSLPGLVDEQYF. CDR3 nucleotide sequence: TGTGCCAGCAGCCTACCGGGACTAGTTGACGAGCAGTACTTC.

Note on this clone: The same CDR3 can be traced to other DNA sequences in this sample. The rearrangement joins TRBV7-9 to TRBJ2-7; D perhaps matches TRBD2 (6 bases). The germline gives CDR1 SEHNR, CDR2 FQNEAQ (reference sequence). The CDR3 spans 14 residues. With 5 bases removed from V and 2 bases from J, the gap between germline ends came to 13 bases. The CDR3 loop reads CASSPRDWAYEQYF. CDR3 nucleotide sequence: TGTGCCAGCAGCCCCCGGGACTGGGCCTACGAGCAGTACTTC. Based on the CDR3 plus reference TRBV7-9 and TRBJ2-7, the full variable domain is DTGVSQNPRHKITKRGQNVTFRCDPISEHNRLYWYRQTLGQGPEFLTYFQNEAQLEKSRLLSDRFSAERPKGSFSTLEIQRTEQGDSAMYLCASSPRDWAYEQYFGPGTRLTVT.

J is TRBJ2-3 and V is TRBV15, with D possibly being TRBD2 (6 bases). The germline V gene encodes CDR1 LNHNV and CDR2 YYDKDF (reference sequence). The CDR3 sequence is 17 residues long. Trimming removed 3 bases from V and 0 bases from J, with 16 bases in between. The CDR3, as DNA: TGTGCCACCAGCAGTCGCTTAGCGGACTCTAGCACAGATACGCAGTATTTT. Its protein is CATSSRLADSSTDTQYF.

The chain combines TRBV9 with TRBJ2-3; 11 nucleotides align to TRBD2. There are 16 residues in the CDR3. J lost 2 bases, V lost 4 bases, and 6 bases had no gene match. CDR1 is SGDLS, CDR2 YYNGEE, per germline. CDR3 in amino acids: CASSSRLAGYTDTQYF. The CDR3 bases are TGTGCCAGCAGCTCGAGACTAGCGGGGTACACAGATACGCAGTATTTT.

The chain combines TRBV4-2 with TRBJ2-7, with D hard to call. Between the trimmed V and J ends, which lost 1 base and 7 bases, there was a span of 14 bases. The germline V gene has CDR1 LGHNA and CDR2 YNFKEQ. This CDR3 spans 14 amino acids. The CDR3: CASSQAMVAVEQYF. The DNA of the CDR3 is TGTGCCAGCAGCCAAGCCATGGTGGCTGTTGAGCAGTACTTC.

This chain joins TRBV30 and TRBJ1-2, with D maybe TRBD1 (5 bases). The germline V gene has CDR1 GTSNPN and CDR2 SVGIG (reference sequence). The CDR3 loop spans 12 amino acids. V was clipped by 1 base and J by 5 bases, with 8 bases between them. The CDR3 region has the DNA TGTGCCTGGAGTGGGGGCATATATGGCTACACCTTC. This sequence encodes CAWSGGIYGYTF.

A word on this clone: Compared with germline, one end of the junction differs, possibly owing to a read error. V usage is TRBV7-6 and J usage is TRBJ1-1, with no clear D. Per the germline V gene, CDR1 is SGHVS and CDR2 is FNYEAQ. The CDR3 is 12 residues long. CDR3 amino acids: CAGSQSFTEAFF. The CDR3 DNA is TGTGCCGGCAGCCAAAGCTTCACTGAAGCTTTCTTT.

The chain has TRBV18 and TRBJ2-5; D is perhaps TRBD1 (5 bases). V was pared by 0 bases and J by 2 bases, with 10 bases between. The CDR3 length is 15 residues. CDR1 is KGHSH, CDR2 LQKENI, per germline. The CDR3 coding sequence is TGTGCCAGCTCACCACCGGAGACAGTACAAGAGACCCAGTACTTC. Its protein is CASSPPETVQETQYF.

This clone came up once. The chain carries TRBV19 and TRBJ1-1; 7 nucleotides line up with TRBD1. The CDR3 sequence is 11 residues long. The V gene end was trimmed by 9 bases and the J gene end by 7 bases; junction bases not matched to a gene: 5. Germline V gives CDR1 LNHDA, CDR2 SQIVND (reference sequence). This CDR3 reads CARGGVSEAFF. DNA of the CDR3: TGTGCCAGAGGGGGCGTTAGTGAAGCTTTCTTT.

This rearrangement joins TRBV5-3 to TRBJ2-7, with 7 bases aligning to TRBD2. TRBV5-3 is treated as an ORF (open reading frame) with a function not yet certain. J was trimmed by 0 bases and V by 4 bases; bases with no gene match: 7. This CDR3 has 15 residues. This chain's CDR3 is CARSPTSPSSYEQYF. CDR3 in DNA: TGTGCCAGAAGCCCGACTAGCCCGAGCTCCTACGAGCAGTACTTC.

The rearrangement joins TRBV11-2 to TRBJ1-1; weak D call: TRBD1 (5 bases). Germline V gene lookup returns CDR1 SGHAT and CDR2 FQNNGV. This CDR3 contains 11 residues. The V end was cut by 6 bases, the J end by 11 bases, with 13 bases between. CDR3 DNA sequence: TGTGCCAGCAGGGGGAGGGGCTCGGCTTTCTTT. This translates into CASRGRGSAFF. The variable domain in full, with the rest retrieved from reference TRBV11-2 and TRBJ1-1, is EAGVAQSPRYKIIEKRQSVAFWCNPISGHATLYWYQQILGQGPKLLIQFQNNGVVDDSQLPKDRFSAERLKGVDSTLKIQPAKLEDSAVYLCASRGRGSAFFGQGTRLTVV.

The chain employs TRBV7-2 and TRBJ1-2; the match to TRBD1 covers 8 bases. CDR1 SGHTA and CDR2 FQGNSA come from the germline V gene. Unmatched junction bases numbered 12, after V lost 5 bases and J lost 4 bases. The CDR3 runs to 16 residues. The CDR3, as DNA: TGTGCCAGCAGCCCCAGTAGACAGGGGTACAGCTATGGCTACACCTTC. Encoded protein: CASSPSRQGYSYGYTF.

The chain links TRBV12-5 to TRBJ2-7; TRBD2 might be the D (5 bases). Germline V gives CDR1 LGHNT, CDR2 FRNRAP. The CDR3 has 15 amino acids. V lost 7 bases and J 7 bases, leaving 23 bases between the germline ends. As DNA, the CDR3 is TGTGCTAGTGCTCCGAGGGCAGCGTACTTTTGGGAGCAGTACTTC. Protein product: CASAPRAAYFWEQYF.

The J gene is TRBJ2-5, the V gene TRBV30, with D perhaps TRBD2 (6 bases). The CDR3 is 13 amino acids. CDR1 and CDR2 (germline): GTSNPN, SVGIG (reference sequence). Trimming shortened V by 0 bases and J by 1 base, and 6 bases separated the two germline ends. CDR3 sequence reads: CAWSVGSQETQYF. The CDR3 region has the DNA TGTGCCTGGAGTGTCGGGAGCCAAGAGACCCAGTACTTC.

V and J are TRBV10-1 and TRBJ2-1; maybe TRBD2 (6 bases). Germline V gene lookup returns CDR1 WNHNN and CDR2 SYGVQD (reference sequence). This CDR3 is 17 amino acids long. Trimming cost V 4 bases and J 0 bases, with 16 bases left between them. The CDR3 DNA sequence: TGCGCCAGCAGTGCGCGGGGACTCCTGAGCTCCTACAATGAGCAGTTCTTC. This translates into CASSARGLLSSYNEQFF.

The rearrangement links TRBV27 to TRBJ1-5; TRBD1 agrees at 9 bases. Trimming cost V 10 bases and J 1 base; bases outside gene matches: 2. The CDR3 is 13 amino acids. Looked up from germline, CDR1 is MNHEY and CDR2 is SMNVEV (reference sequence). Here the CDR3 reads CATGQGSNQPQHF. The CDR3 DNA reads TGTGCCACGGGACAGGGAAGCAATCAGCCCCAGCATTTT.

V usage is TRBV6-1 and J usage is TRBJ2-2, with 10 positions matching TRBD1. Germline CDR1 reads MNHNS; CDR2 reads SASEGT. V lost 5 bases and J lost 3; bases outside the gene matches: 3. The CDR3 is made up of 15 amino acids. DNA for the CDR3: TGTGCCAGCAGTTCCGGGACAGGGGACACCGGGGAGCTGTTTTTT. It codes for CASSSGTGDTGELFF.

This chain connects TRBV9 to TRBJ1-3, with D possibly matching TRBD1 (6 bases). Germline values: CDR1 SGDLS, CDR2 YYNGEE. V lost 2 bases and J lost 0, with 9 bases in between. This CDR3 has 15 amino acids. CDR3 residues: CASSVGGSSGNTIYF. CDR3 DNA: TGTGCCAGCAGCGTTGGGGGCAGCTCTGGAAACACCATATATTTT. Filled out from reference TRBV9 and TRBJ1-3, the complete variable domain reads DSGVTQTPKHLITATGQRVTLRCSPRSGDLSVYWYQQSLDQGLQFLIQYYNGEERAKGNILERFSAQQFPDLHSELNLSSLELGDSALYFCASSVGGSSGNTIYFGEGSWLTVV.

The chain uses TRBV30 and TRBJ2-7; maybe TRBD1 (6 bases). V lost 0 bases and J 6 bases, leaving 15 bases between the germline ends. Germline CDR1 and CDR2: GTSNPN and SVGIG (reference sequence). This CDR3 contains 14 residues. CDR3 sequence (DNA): TGTGCCTGGAGTGTAATGCAGCAGGGGCGCGAGCAGTACTTC. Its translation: CAWSVMQQGREQYF. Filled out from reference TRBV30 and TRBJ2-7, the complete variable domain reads SQTIHQWPATLVQPVGSPLSLECTVEGTSNPNLYWYRQAAGRGLQLLFYSVGIGQISSEVPQNLSASRPQDRQFILSSKKLLLSDSGFYLCAWSVMQQGREQYFGPGTRLTVT.

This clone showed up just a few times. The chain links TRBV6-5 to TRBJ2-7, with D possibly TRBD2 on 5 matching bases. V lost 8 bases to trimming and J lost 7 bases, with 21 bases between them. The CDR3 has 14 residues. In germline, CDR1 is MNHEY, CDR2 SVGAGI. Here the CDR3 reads CASRPLLGTWEQYF. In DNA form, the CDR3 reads TGTGCCAGCCGTCCATTACTAGGAACTTGGGAGCAGTACTTC.

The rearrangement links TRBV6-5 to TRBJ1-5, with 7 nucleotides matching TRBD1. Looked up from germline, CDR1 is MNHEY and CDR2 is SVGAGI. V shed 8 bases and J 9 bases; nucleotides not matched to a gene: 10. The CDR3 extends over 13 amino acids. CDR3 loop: CASRDRPSGPQHF. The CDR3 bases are TGTGCCAGCCGGGACAGACCTTCGGGGCCCCAGCATTTT.